This T cell receptor beta chain was retrieved from a study of T cell responses to AZD1222 COVID-19 vaccine. Measured with immunoSEQ multiplex PCR; TCRdb has only the in-frame clones, and not every one. Of around 190,000 clones in the sample, about 86% were seen once. V was clipped by 6 bases and J by 4 bases; unmatched bases: 10. Germline CDR1 and CDR2: SGHTA and FQGTGA. The CDR3 spans 16 residues. Whether given at about 4 or about 12 weeks, second doses were pooled. The sequencing used peripheral blood, collected 28 days after the second AZD1222 dose. V and J are TRBV7-3 and TRBJ1-3; TRBD1 aligns across 9 bases. The origin of this receptor is an adult who received the AZD1222 COVID-19 vaccine. The CDR3 bases are TGTGCCAGCAGTACCGTCGGGACAGGGTCAGGAAACACCATATATTTT. Its translation is CASSTVGTGSGNTIYF.